Sequencing of this TCR beta chain was carried out in a study of blood T cells in healthy people across ages. There are 16 residues in the CDR3. Trimming pared 6 bases from V and 2 bases from J, leaving 16 bases between. Germline loops: CDR1 SGHAT, CDR2 FQNNGV. Together with a sample-barcoded 5' primer, a J-beta primer mix was included in a second PCR lasting about 7 to 11 cycles. A template-switch adaptor containing 12 random nucleotides labeled each cDNA molecule. One entry per CDR3 protein results from TCRdb running MiXCR on the 5' RACE reads. The sample lists around 1.7 million distinct CDR3 sequences, about 30% seen once, with around 7.7% in the top ten. Donation came from healthy Caucasian individuals in Russia who were aged roughly 6 to 95. Isolated per sample were at least 6 million PBMCs.

The sample was blood. This clonotype originated in a woman aged 25 to 39 in good health. The V call is TRBV11-2, the J call TRBJ2-2; a weak D match, TRBD2 (5 bases). Written as DNA, the CDR3 is TGTGCCAGCAGGCTCGGTTTGGGAGCTAACACCGGGGAGCTGTTTTTT. This codes for CASRLGLGANTGELFF.